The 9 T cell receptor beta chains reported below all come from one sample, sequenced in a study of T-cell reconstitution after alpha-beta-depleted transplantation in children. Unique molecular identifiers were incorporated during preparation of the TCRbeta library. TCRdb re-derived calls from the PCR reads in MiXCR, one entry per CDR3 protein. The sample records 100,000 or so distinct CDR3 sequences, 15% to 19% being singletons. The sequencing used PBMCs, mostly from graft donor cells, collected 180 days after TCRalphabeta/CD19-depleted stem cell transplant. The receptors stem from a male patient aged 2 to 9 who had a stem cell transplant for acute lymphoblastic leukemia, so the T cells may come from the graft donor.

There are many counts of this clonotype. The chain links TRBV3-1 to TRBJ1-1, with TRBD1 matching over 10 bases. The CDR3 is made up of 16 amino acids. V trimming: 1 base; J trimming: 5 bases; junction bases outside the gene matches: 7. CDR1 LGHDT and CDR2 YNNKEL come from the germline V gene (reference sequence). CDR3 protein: CASSQARQGARTEAFF. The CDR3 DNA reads TGTGCCAGCAGCCAAGCGCGACAGGGGGCACGGACTGAAGCTTTCTTT.

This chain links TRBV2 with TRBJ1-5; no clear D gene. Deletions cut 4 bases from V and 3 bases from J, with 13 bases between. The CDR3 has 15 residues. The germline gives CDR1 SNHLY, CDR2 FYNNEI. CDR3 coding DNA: TGTGCCAGCAGTGTAGTTAAGGGTTCCAATCAGCCCCAGCATTTT. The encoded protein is CASSVVKGSNQPQHF.

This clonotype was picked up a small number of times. CDR3 sequence: CASSLVTGTYEQYF. The CDR3 DNA reads as TGTGCCAGCAGCTTAGTAACAGGAACCTACGAGCAGTACTTC. This chain joins TRBV7-9 and TRBJ2-7; TRBD1 might be the D (5 bases). V lost 1 base and J 2 bases, leaving 9 bases between the germline ends. CDR3 size: 14 residues. Germline CDR1 reads SEHNR; CDR2 reads FQNEAQ (reference sequence). The variable domain in full, completed from reference TRBV7-9 and TRBJ2-7, reads DTGVSQNPRHKITKRGQNVTFRCDPISEHNRLYWYRQTLGQGPEFLTYFQNEAQLEKSRLLSDRFSAERPKGSFSTLEIQRTEQGDSAMYLCASSLVTGTYEQYFGPGTRLTVT.

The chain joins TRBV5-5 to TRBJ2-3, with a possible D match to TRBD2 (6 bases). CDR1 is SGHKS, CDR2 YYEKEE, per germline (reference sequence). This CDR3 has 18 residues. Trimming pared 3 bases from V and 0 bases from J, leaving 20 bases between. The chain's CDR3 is CASSWAGMAGTSTDTQYF. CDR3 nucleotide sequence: TGTGCCAGCAGCTGGGCGGGTATGGCGGGGACTAGCACAGATACGCAGTATTTT.

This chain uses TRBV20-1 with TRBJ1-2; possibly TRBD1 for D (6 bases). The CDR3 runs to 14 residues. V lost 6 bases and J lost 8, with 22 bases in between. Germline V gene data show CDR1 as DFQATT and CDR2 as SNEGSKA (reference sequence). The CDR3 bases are TGCAGTGCCAGCCGGGACACCTTCACTCGGGGCTACACCTTC. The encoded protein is CSASRDTFTRGYTF.

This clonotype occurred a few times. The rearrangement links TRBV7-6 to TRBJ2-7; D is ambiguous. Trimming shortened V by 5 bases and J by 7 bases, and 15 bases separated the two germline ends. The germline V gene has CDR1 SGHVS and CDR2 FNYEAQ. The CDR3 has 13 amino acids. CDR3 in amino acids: CASSTYSYGEQYF. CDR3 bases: TGTGCCAGCAGCACCTACAGCTACGGGGAGCAGTACTTC.

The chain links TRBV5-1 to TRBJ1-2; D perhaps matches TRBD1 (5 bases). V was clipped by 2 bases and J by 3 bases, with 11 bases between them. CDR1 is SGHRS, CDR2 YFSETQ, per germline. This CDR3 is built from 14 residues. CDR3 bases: TGCGCCAGCAGCTTAGCGGGGGACGACTATGGCTACACCTTC. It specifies CASSLAGDDYGYTF. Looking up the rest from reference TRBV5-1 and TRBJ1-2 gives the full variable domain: KAGVTQTPRYLIKTRGQQVTLSCSPISGHRSVSWYQQTPGQGLQFLFEYFSETQRNKGNFPGRFSGRQFSNSRSEMNVSTLELGDSALYLCASSLAGDDYGYTFGSGTRLTVV.

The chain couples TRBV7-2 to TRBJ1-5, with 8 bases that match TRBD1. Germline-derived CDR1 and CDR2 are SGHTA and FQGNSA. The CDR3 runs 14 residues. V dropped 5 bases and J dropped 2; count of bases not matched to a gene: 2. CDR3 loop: CASSLQGGNQPQHF. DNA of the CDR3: TGTGCCAGCAGCCTACAGGGGGGCAATCAGCCCCAGCATTTT.

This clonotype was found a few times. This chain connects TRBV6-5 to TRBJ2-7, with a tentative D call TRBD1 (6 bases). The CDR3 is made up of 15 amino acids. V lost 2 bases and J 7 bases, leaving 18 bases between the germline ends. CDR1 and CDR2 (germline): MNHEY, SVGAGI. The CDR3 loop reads CASSYQQGSFEEQYF. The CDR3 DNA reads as TGTGCCAGCAGTTACCAGCAGGGGAGCTTTGAAGAGCAGTACTTC.